The clone carrying this T cell receptor (beta chain) was picked up one time. V was clipped by 6 bases and J by 5 bases; unmatched bases: 15. The CDR3 is 18 residues long. The germline V gene has CDR1 ENHRY and CDR2 SYGVKD. Repertoires were generated with immunoSEQ multiplex PCR, while TCRdb's copy carries only in-frame clones and drops some. Of fewer than 150,000 clones listed, 80% to 90% are singletons. The data originate from a study of T cell responses to AZD1222 COVID-19 vaccine. The sequencing used peripheral blood, collected 28 days after the second AZD1222 dose. V usage is TRBV10-3 and J usage is TRBJ2-2; 10 nucleotides match TRBD1. This TCR was recovered from an adult who received the AZD1222 COVID-19 vaccine. This CDR3 is CAIRAGTGDPEGTGELFF. For the CDR3, the DNA is TGTGCCATCAGGGCCGGGACAGGGGACCCTGAAGGGACCGGGGAGCTGTTTTTT.